This TCR beta chain was captured in a study of PD-L1 blockade in urothelial cancer. At the level of the study: Patients initiated atezolizumab in the mid-2010s at 1,200 mg intravenously every 3 weeks. Across blood samples, T cells had a median count of about 150,000. Study findings and constraints: Durable-benefit cases showed more tumor-associated blood clone expansion at 3 weeks. Better survival was predicted when blood TCR clonality before treatment fell below the median.

The CDR3 covers 16 residues. Per the germline V gene, CDR1 is MNHNS and CDR2 is SASEGT. J was trimmed by 5 bases and V by 4 bases; bases with no gene match: 12. Of note for this clone: The target antigen is unknown.

Described time point: pretreatment peripheral blood. Clones were sequenced by immunoSEQ multiplex PCR, and TCRdb holds only the in-frame ones, with some missing. The sample lists under 60,000 clones, about 88% seen once, with around 3.1% in the top ten. The source of this sequence is a man aged 65-85 years with urothelial cancer. This chain connects TRBV6-1 to TRBJ2-7; 9 bases are a match to TRBD1. The sample was PBMCs, taken around atezolizumab (anti-PD-L1) treatment. The chain's CDR3 is CASSAGGGQGFHEQYF. CDR3 coding DNA: TGTGCCAGCAGTGCTGGGGGGGGACAGGGTTTTCACGAGCAGTACTTC.